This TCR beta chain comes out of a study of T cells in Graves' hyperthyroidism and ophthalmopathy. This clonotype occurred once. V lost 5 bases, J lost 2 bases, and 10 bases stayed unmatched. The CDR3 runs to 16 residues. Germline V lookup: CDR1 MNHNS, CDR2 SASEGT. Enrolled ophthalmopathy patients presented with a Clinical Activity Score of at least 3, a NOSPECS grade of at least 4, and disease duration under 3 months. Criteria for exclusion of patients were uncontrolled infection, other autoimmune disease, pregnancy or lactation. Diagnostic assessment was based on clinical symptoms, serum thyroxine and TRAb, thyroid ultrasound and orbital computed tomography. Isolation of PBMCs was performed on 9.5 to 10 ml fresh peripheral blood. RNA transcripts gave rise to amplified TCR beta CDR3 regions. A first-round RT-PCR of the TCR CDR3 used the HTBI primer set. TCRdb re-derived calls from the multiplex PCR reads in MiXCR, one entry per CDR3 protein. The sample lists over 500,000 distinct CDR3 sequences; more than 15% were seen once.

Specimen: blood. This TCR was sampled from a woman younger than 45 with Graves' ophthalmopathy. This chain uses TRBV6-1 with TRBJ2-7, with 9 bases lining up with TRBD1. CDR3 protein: CASSPLDRGVPYEQYF. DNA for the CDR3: TGTGCCAGCAGTCCCCTAGACAGGGGGGTGCCCTACGAGCAGTACTTC.